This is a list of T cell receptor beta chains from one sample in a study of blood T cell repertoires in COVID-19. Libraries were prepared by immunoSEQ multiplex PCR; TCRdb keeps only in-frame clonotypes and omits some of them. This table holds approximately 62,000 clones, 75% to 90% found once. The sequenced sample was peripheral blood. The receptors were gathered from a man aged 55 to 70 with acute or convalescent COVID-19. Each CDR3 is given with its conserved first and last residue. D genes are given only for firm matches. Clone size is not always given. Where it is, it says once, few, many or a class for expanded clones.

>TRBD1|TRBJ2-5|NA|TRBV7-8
TGTGCCAGCAGCTTGACAGGGGGGACCCAGTACTTC
CASSLTGGTQYF
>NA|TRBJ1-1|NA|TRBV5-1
TGCGCCAGCAGCTTGGACAGCCTAACTGAAGCTTTCTTT
CASSLDSLTEAFF
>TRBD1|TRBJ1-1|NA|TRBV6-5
TGTGCCAGCAGTCTGACAGGGGGAAGCGCTGAAGCTTTCTTT
CASSLTGGSAEAFF
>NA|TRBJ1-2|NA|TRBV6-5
TGTGCCAGCAGATTGGACATAGACTCTATTGGCTACACCTTC
CASRLDIDSIGYTF
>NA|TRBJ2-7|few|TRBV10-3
TGTGCCATCAGACCGGATCAGGGGTGGCACGAGCAGTACTTC
CAIRPDQGWHEQYF
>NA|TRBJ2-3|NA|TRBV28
TGTGCCAGCACTCTAGCTTTTTATGGTTCAGATACGCAGTATTTT
CASTLAFYGSDTQYF
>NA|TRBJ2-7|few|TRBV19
TGTGCCAGTAGTATAAGTGGACAGCACCCTTACTACGAGCAGTACTTC
CASSISGQHPYYEQYF
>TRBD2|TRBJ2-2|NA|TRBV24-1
TGTGCCACCAGTGACCAACTAGCGGGAGGGCTCGGGGAGCTGTTTTTT
CATSDQLAGGLGELFF
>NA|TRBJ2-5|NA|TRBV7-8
TGTGCCAGCAGAACAGGGATCCAAGAGACCCAGTACTTC
CASRTGIQETQYF
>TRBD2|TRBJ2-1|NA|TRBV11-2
TGTGCCAGCAGCCCTAGCGGGAGGGCCAATGAGCAGTTCTTC
CASSPSGRANEQFF
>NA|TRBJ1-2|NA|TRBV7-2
TGTGCCAGCAGCTTAGTTGCAGGGAACGGATATGGCTACACCTTC
CASSLVAGNGYGYTF
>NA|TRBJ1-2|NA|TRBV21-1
TGTGCCAGCAGCAAATTCAGGCAGCCCCGCATCCGGCATGGCTACACCTTC
CASSKFRQPRIRHGYTF
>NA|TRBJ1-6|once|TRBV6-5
TGTGCCAGCAGTTATGAACCCAGTTCACCCCTCCACTTT
CASSYEPSSPLHF
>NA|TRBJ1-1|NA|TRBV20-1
TGCAGTGCTAGAGTTATGGAAGCTTTCTTT
CSARVMEAFF
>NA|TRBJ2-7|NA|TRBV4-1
TGCGCCAGCAGCCAAGTTCCGGAGCCCTACGAGCAGTACTTC
CASSQVPEPYEQYF
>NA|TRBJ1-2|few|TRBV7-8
TGTGCCAGCAGCTTCACCGGGAACGAGAACTATGGCTACACCTTC
CASSFTGNENYGYTF
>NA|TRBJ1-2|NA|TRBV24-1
TGTGCCACCAGTAGAGGGGGAACGCCGGGCTACACCTTC
CATSRGGTPGYTF
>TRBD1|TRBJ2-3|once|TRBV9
TGTGCCAGCAGCGTAGGTGGACAGGGGGTCACAGATACGCAGTATTTT
CASSVGGQGVTDTQYF